This T cell receptor (beta chain) was captured in a study of CD8 T cells in ankylosing spondylitis. With 5 bases removed from V and 0 bases from J, the gap between germline ends came to 11 bases. The CDR3 is 15 amino acids. In germline, CDR1 is SGHRS, CDR2 YFSETQ. This clonotype was recorded at least ten times. Its antigen is still unknown. TCR beta libraries were made by quantitative 5'-RACE with molecular barcodes. TCRdb itself ran the 5' RACE reads through MiXCR, one entry per CDR3 protein. Of 340,000 or so distinct CDR3 sequences in the sample, 14% to 15% are singletons; the top ten hold 1.1%. Findings of the study overall: Reported data indicate significant enrichment of disease-linked clones within matched ankylosing spondylitis synovial fluid. A TCR beta motif made of eight highly homologous variants seemed typical of ankylosing spondylitis blood. Before this, some motif variants had been reported in reactive arthritis synovial fluid and blood.

The V call is TRBV5-1, the J call TRBJ2-2; tentative D call: TRBD1 (6 bases). This sequence was found in a male donor with ankylosing spondylitis or in good health (not recorded which). Material: blood, either unsorted or a sorted T cell fraction (not recorded which). DNA for the CDR3: TGCGCCAGCAGTGACAGGATATCGAACACCGGGGAGCTGTTTTTT. Protein product: CASSDRISNTGELFF.